The clone carrying this TCR beta chain came up once. Its antigen is as yet unknown. Here immunoSEQ multiplex PCR was the method, and the copy in TCRdb shows in-frame clones only, minus some. The repertoire holds under 130,000 clones, with 80% to 90% as singletons. This entry is derived from a study of T cell responses to AZD1222 COVID-19 vaccine. Germline lookup yields CDR1 MNHEY and CDR2 SVGAGI. V was clipped by 6 bases and J by 8 bases, with 10 bases between them. The CDR3 runs 12 residues. Second-dose recipients at about 4 or about 12 weeks were treated as one pooled group. Study observations and caveats: Donors in the cohort were predominantly white British and more often female, and clonal diversity was possibly underestimated. Breadth and depth of Spike-specific TCRs rose after two AZD1222 doses.

The specimen was peripheral blood, collected 28 days after the second AZD1222 dose. The rearrangement links TRBV6-5 to TRBJ2-2; no firm D call. The sequence was obtained from an adult who received the AZD1222 COVID-19 vaccine. CDR3 loop: CASRDPAGELFF. CDR3 DNA: TGTGCCAGCAGAGACCCGGCTGGGGAGCTGTTTTTT.